This T cell receptor beta chain was sequenced for a study of CD8 T cells in ankylosing spondylitis. This CDR3 contains 16 residues. Losses at the gene ends were 2 bases for V and 8 bases for J; bases not matched to a gene: 10. Germline lookup yields CDR1 MNHEY and CDR2 SVGEGT. This clonotype has more than one count but fewer than ten. As yet, its antigen is unknown. From the 5' RACE reads, TCRdb called clonotypes with MiXCR, one entry per CDR3 protein. The sample has about 220,000 distinct CDR3 sequences, around 6.6% seen once. The study's findings and limits: For ankylosing spondylitis blood, a TCR beta motif of several highly homologous variants appeared characteristic.

V gene TRBV6-2 or TRBV6-3 combines with J gene TRBJ2-1, with 9 bases aligning to TRBD1. The receptor was derived from a male donor with ankylosing spondylitis. Material: blood, either unsorted or a sorted T cell fraction (not recorded which). CDR3 bases: TGTGCCAGCAGTTACAATTTGGACAGGGGCAATCATGAGCAGTTCTTC. Translation: CASSYNLDRGNHEQFF.